These 5 T cell receptor beta chains were sequenced from one sample in a study of identical twins. From the 5' RACE reads, TCRdb called clonotypes with MiXCR, one entry per CDR3 protein. The sample includes some 590,000 distinct CDR3 sequences, 9.6% of them seen just once. This sample was shared with a second study, whose subject was yellow fever vaccine responses in identical twins.

The sample consisted of PBMCs. These receptors originate from a young woman in good health.

This CDR3 is CSARDTDRAPYEQYF. CDR3 nucleotides: TGCAGTGCTAGAGACACGGACAGGGCCCCCTACGAGCAGTACTTC. The V call is TRBV20-1, the J call TRBJ2-7; TRBD1 matches at 8 bases. V gave up 0 bases and J gave up 2 bases; unmatched junction bases: 6. From germline, CDR1 is DFQATT and CDR2 SNEGSKA (reference sequence). The CDR3 sequence is 15 residues long.

This clonotype was seen at least ten times. This could be a read error, since a much larger clone is one nucleotide away. The V call is TRBV6-2 or TRBV6-3, the J call TRBJ2-7; D remains ambiguous. From germline, CDR1 is MNHEY and CDR2 SVGEGT. The CDR3 totals 11 residues. Trimming pared 7 bases from V and 2 bases from J, leaving 6 bases between. This chain's CDR3 is CASTQTYEQYF. The DNA for the CDR3 is TGTGCCAGCACCCAAACCTACGAGCAGTACTTC.

Many counts were recorded for this clonotype. The chain employs TRBV3-1 and TRBJ2-2; 9 bases are a match to TRBD1. Losses at the gene ends were 9 bases for V and 4 bases for J; bases not matched to a gene: 9. Germline V gives CDR1 LGHDT, CDR2 YNNKEL (reference sequence). This CDR3 has 15 residues. The CDR3 DNA sequence: TGTGCCAGTAGTATCGGACAGGGGTTCACCGGGGAGCTGTTTTTT. It codes for CASSIGQGFTGELFF.

This clonotype was detected many times. The chain carries TRBV5-1 and TRBJ2-7; the D is unclear. Germline loops: CDR1 SGHRS, CDR2 YFSETQ. This CDR3 spans 13 amino acids. The V gene lost 4 bases and the J gene lost 3 bases, with 11 bases spanning the gap. The CDR3 bases are TGCGCCAGCAGCGCCGACACCGACTACGAGCAGTACTTC. Translation: CASSADTDYEQYF.

The CDR3 loop is CAWKGQYGDYEQYF. The CDR3 bases are TGTGCCTGGAAGGGACAGTACGGGGACTACGAGCAGTACTTC. The rearrangement links TRBV30 to TRBJ2-7; 7 positions match TRBD1. The CDR3 is 14 residues long. V dropped 4 bases and J dropped 3; count of bases not matched to a gene: 9. The V gene's germline CDR1 is GTSNPN and CDR2 SVGIG (reference sequence).